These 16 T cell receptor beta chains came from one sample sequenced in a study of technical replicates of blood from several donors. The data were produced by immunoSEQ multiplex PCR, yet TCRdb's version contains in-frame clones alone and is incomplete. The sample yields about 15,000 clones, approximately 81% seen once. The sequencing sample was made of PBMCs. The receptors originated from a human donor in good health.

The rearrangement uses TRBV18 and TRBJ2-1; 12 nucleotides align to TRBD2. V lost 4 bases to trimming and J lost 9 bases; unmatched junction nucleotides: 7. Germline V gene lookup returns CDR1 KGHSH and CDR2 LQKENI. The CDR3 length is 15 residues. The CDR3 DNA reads TGTGCCAGCTCACTGACTAGCGGGAGAGTGGGTGAGCAGTTCTTC. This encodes CASSLTSGRVGEQFF.

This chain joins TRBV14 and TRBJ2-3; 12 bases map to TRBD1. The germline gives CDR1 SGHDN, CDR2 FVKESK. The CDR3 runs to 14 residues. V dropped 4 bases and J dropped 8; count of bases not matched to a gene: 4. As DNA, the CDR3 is TGTGCCAGCAGCCTGGGACAGGGGGCTGTTACGCAGTATTTT. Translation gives CASSLGQGAVTQYF.

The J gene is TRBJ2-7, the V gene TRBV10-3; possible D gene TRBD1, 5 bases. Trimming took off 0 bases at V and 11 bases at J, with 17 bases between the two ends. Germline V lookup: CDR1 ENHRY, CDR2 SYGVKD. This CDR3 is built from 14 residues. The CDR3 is CAISESKTDTSKYF. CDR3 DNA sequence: TGTGCCATCAGTGAGTCTAAGACAGATACCAGCAAGTACTTC.

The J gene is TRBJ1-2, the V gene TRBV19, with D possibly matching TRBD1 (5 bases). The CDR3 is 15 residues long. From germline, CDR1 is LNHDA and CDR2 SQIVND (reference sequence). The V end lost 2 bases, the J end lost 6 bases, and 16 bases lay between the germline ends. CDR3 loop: CASSIPVTGSHGYTF. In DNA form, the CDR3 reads TGTGCCAGTAGTATACCCGTTACAGGCTCGCATGGCTACACCTTC.

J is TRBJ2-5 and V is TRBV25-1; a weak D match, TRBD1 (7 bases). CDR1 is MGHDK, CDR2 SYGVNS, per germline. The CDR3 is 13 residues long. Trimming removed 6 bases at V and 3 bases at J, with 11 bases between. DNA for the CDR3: TGTGCCAGCAGAGGGGGCGGGAAAGAGACCCAGTACTTC. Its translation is CASRGGGKETQYF. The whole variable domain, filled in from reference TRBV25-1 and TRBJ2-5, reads EADIYQTPRYLVIGTGKKITLECSQTMGHDKMYWYQQDPGMELHLIHYSYGVNSTEKGDLSSESTVSRIRTEHFPLTLESARPSHTSQYLCASRGGGKETQYFGPGTRLLVL.

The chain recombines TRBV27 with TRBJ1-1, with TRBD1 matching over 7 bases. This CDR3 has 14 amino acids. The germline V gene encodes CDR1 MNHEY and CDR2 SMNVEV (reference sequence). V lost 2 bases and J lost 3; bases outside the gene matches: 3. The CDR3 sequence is CASSLEGAYTEAFF. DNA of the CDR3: TGTGCCAGCAGTTTAGAGGGGGCGTACACTGAAGCTTTCTTT.

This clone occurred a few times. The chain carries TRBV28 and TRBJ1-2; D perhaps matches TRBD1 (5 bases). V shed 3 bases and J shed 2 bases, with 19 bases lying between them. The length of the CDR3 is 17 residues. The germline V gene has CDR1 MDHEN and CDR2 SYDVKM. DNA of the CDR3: TGTGCCAGCAGTTTTGGGTCACTGGGGCCGCTAAACTATGGCTACACCTTC. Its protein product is CASSFGSLGPLNYGYTF.

The CDR3 is CASSQDSGLAGGTDTQYF. CDR3 nucleotide sequence: TGTGCCAGCAGCCAAGATAGCGGACTAGCGGGAGGCACAGATACGCAGTATTTT. The rearrangement links TRBV4-2 to TRBJ2-3; 13 nucleotides agree with TRBD2. Germline trimming cut 0 bases from V and 1 base from J; bases unmatched to any gene: 4. Germline values: CDR1 LGHNA, CDR2 YNFKEQ. CDR3 length: 18 amino acids.

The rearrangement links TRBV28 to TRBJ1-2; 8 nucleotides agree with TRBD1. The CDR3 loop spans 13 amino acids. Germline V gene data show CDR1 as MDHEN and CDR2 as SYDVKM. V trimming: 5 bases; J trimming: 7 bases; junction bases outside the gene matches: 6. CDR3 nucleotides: TGTGCCAGCAGTCGGACAGGGCTTGGTGGCTACACCTTC. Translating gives CASSRTGLGGYTF.

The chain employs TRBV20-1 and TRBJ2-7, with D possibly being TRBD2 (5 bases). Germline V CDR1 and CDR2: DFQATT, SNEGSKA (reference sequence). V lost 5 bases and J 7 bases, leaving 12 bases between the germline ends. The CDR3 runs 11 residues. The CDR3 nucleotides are TGCAGTGCTCTAGGTGGGAGTGAGCAGTACTTC. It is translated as CSALGGSEQYF.

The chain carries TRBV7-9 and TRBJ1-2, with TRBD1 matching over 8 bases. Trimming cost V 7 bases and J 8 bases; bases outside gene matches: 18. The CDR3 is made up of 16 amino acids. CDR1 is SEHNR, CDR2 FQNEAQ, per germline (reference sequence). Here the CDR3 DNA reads TGTGCCAGCACCTCACTTAGGCCAGGGGGCGCGTGGGGCTACACCTTC. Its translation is CASTSLRPGGAWGYTF. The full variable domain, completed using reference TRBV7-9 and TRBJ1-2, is DTGVSQNPRHKITKRGQNVTFRCDPISEHNRLYWYRQTLGQGPEFLTYFQNEAQLEKSRLLSDRFSAERPKGSFSTLEIQRTEQGDSAMYLCASTSLRPGGAWGYTFGSGTRLTVV.

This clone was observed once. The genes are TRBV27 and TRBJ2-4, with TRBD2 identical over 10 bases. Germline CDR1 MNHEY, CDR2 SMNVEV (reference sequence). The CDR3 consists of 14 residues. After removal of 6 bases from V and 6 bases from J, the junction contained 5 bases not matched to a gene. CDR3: CASRLAGGGNIQYF. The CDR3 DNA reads TGTGCCAGCAGATTAGCGGGAGGTGGAAACATTCAGTACTTC.

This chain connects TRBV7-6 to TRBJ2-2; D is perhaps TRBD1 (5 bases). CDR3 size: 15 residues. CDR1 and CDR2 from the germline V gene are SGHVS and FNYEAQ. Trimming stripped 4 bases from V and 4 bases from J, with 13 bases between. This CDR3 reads CASSSTRGSTGELFF. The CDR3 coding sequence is TGTGCCAGCAGCTCTACAAGGGGTTCCACCGGGGAGCTGTTTTTT. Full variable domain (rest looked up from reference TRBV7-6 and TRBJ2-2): GAGVSQSPRYKVTKRGQDVALRCDPISGHVSLYWYRQALGQGPEFLTYFNYEAQQDKSGLPNDRFSAERPEGSISTLTIQRTEQRDSAMYRCASSSTRGSTGELFFGEGSRLTVL.

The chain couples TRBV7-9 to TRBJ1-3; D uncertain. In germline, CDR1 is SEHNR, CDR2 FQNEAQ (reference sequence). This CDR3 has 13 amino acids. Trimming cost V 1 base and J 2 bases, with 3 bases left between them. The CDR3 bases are TGTGCCAGCAGCTTAGGCGCTGGAAACACCATATATTTT. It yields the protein CASSLGAGNTIYF.

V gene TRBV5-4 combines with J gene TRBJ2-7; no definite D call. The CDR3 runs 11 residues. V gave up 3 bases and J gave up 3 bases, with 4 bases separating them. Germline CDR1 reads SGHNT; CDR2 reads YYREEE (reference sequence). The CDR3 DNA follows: TGTGCCAGCAGCTCTAACTACGAGCAGTACTTC. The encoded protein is CASSSNYEQYF.

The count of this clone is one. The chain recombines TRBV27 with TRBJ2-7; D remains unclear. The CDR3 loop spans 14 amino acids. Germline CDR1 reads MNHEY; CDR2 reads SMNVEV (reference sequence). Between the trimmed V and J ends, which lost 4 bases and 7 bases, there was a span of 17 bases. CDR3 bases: TGTGCCAGCAGTTCCCAGGCACGACGCCGAGAGCAGTACTTC. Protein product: CASSSQARRREQYF.